A single sample gave rise to the 21 T cell receptor beta chains below, sequenced in a study of post-analysis software for immune sequencing data. Findings and limits, study-wide: Comparison of patients with controls showed five TRBV segments more frequent in patients, TRBV5-6, TRBV5-1 and TRBV20-1 among them.

Antigens of these TCRs are unknown. TCR beta cDNA libraries had unique molecular identifiers. TCRdb re-derived calls from the PCR reads in MiXCR, one entry per CDR3 protein. This table holds roughly 800,000 distinct CDR3 sequences, 30% found once. The source material was blood. These receptors all stem from a girl aged 10-17 years with multiple sclerosis.

Notes on this clonotype: One base away lies a much larger clone, so this may be a sequencing read error. The chain joins TRBV29-1 to TRBJ1-2; 8 nucleotides line up with TRBD1. CDR1 is SQVTM and CDR2 is ANQGSEA in the germline V gene. The CDR3 totals 13 residues. CDR3 sequence reads: CSVTRQGLYSYTF. Written as DNA, the CDR3 is TGCAGCGTAACAAGACAGGGGCTCTATAGCTACACCTTC.

This clonotype has just a few counts. V is TRBV15 and J is TRBJ1-2; D might be TRBD1 (6 bases). This CDR3 has 14 amino acids. The germline gives CDR1 LNHNV, CDR2 YYDKDF (reference sequence). With 1 base removed from V and 5 bases from J, the gap between germline ends came to 11 bases. CDR3 loop: CATSRARGGYGYTF. CDR3 DNA: TGTGCCACCAGCAGAGCAAGGGGGGGATATGGCTACACCTTC. The full variable domain, in which reference TRBV15 and TRBJ1-2 provide the parts outside the CDR3, is DAMVIQNPRYQVTQFGKPVTLSCSQTLNHNVMYWYQQKSSQAPKLLFHYYDKDFNNEADTPDNFQSRRPNTSFCFLDIRSPGLGDTAMYLCATSRARGGYGYTFGSGTRLTVV.

The chain links TRBV20-1 to TRBJ2-1; D is unresolved. V lost 1 base to trimming and J lost 4 bases, with 17 bases between them. The CDR3 has 16 residues. The V gene's germline CDR1 is DFQATT and CDR2 SNEGSKA (reference sequence). The CDR3 bases are TGCAGTGCTAGAGCGGATGGGCTCCTGGGGTACAATGAGCAGTTCTTC. This codes for CSARADGLLGYNEQFF.

The chain employs TRBV5-1 and TRBJ1-4; no clear D gene. The CDR3 contains 15 residues. Germline-derived CDR1 and CDR2 are SGHRS and YFSETQ. V lost 1 base, J lost 0 bases, and 7 bases lay in between. The CDR3 coding sequence is TGCGCCAGCAGCTTGAGTCCGACAACTAATGAAAAACTGTTTTTT. This encodes CASSLSPTTNEKLFF.

This clonotype was seen many times. J is TRBJ2-1 and V is TRBV6-5; TRBD2 matches at 9 bases. CDR3 length: 13 residues. The ends lost 8 bases at V and 6 bases at J; junction bases unmatched: 5. Looked up from germline, CDR1 is MNHEY and CDR2 is SVGAGI. For the CDR3, the DNA is TGTGCCAGCCGTGGGACTAGCCGCAATGAGCAGTTCTTC. As protein: CASRGTSRNEQFF.

The CDR3 region is CSAREGGVAKRIEQYF. Written as DNA, the CDR3 is TGCAGTGCTAGAGAGGGTGGAGTAGCGAAACGCATCGAGCAGTACTTC. This chain uses TRBV20-1 with TRBJ2-7, with D possibly TRBD2 on 5 matching bases. The CDR3 has 16 residues. From germline, CDR1 is DFQATT and CDR2 SNEGSKA (reference sequence). The V and J ends lost 0 bases and 6 bases respectively, with 21 bases between them.

The gene calls are TRBV5-5 and TRBJ2-1; 9 nucleotides agree with TRBD1. This CDR3 spans 15 amino acids. The germline CDR1 and CDR2 sequences are SGHKS and YYEKEE (reference sequence). J gave up 4 bases and V 4 bases, and 6 bases lay outside the gene matches. CDR3 sequence reads: CASSPVGQGYNEQFF. The CDR3 nucleotides are TGTGCCAGCAGCCCGGTGGGACAGGGATACAATGAGCAGTTCTTC.

J is TRBJ2-1 and V is TRBV14; D unclear. Trimming stripped 0 bases from V and 6 bases from J, with 9 bases between. The CDR3 has 14 amino acids. The V gene's germline CDR1 is SGHDN and CDR2 FVKESK. The CDR3 region has the DNA TGTGCCAGCAGCCAAGATCCGGGTCGCAATGAGCAGTTCTTC. Translated, it gives CASSQDPGRNEQFF.

Here the CDR3 reads CASSLGGLDLLSTDTQYF. CDR3 bases: TGCGCCAGCAGCTTGGGGGGGCTAGACCTCCTTAGCACAGATACGCAGTATTTT. The genes are TRBV5-1 and TRBJ2-3; D may be TRBD1 (6 bases). V lost 0 bases and J lost 0, with 17 bases in between. The CDR3 sequence is 18 residues long. Germline values: CDR1 SGHRS, CDR2 YFSETQ.

The chain carries TRBV6-6 and TRBJ1-2, with 8 positions matching TRBD1. The CDR3 spans 12 residues. Germline assignment: CDR1 MNHNY and CDR2 SVGAGI (reference sequence). V was pared by 6 bases and J by 6 bases, with 3 bases of the junction left unmatched. This CDR3 reads CASSPGQDGYTF. CDR3 nucleotide sequence: TGTGCCAGCAGCCCGGGACAGGATGGCTACACCTTC.

This clonotype was seen a handful of times. The chain combines TRBV28 with TRBJ2-7; 7 nucleotides align to TRBD1. V lost 6 bases and J lost 1; bases outside the gene matches: 9. The CDR3 length is 15 residues. Germline lookup yields CDR1 MDHEN and CDR2 SYDVKM. The CDR3 DNA reads as TGTGCCAGCAGATACGGACAGGCCAGTTCCTACGAGCAGTACTTC. This gives the protein CASRYGQASSYEQYF.

The gene calls are TRBV7-9 and TRBJ2-5; weak D call: TRBD1 (5 bases). The V end lost 6 bases, the J end lost 1 base, and 9 bases lay between the germline ends. The germline CDR1 and CDR2 sequences are SEHNR and FQNEAQ (reference sequence). This CDR3 region has 13 residues. The CDR3: CASRMTAQETQYF. The DNA of the CDR3 is TGTGCCAGCAGGATGACAGCCCAAGAGACCCAGTACTTC. Supplemented by reference TRBV7-9 and TRBJ2-5, the full variable domain reads DTGVSQNPRHKITKRGQNVTFRCDPISEHNRLYWYRQTLGQGPEFLTYFQNEAQLEKSRLLSDRFSAERPKGSFSTLEIQRTEQGDSAMYLCASRMTAQETQYFGPGTRLLVL.

The chain uses TRBV4-3 and TRBJ1-2; D not certain. There are 17 residues in the CDR3. Germline CDR1 is LGHNA and CDR2 is YSLEER. V lost 1 base, J lost 2 bases, and 17 bases lay in between. For the CDR3, the DNA is TGCGCCAGCAGCCAAGGAATCGGGGTCACACGAAACTATGGCTACACCTTC. Translation gives CASSQGIGVTRNYGYTF.

V is TRBV6-6 and J is TRBJ2-7; 10 nucleotides align to TRBD1. CDR1 and CDR2 from the germline V gene are MNHNY and SVGAGI (reference sequence). Germline trimming cut 5 bases from V and 6 bases from J; bases unmatched to any gene: 7. CDR3 length: 14 amino acids. CDR3 region: CASSPGQGSPEQYF. The CDR3 bases are TGTGCCAGCAGTCCGGGACAGGGGTCCCCCGAGCAGTACTTC.

The chain employs TRBV6-2 or TRBV6-3 and TRBJ1-1, with 7 bases lining up with TRBD1. Germline V lookup: CDR1 MNHEY, CDR2 SVGEGT. The CDR3 is 15 amino acids. J was trimmed by 0 bases and V by 6 bases; bases with no gene match: 7. The CDR3 is CASSPHRGMNTEAFF. The CDR3 bases are TGTGCCAGCAGCCCACACAGGGGAATGAACACTGAAGCTTTCTTT.

This clonotype was counted only a few times. This chain connects TRBV5-1 to TRBJ1-1; D perhaps matches TRBD1 (6 bases). The V gene's germline CDR1 is SGHRS and CDR2 YFSETQ. This CDR3 region has 16 residues. Trimming removed 2 bases from V and 4 bases from J, with 18 bases in between. The CDR3 DNA sequence: TGCGCCAGCAGCTTCGGGACAAGTTTTGAGGCCACTGAAGCTTTCTTT. Amino acid sequence: CASSFGTSFEATEAFF.

V usage is TRBV6-6 and J usage is TRBJ2-1; a possible D gene is TRBD2 (6 bases). Germline V gene lookup returns CDR1 MNHNY and CDR2 SVGAGI (reference sequence). CDR3 length: 15 residues. V lost 2 bases and J 4 bases, leaving 12 bases between the germline ends. CDR3 nucleotide sequence: TGTGCCAGCAGTTACCTGGGACTCGGATACAATGAGCAGTTCTTC. It yields the protein CASSYLGLGYNEQFF.

This chain connects TRBV24-1 to TRBJ2-5, with a tentative D call TRBD1 (6 bases). The CDR3 loop spans 15 amino acids. Trimming took 3 bases from V and 2 from J, leaving 12 bases between them. Germline lookup yields CDR1 KGHDR and CDR2 SFDVKD. In nucleotides, the CDR3 is TGTGCCACCAGTGATCCAGGACAGCGACAAGAGACCCAGTACTTC. This translates into CATSDPGQRQETQYF.

This clonotype occurred a few times. The V call is TRBV5-6, the J call TRBJ1-2; D remains unclear. Deletions cut 2 bases from V and 3 bases from J, with 14 bases between. The germline V gene has CDR1 SGHDT and CDR2 YYEEEE. The CDR3 covers 15 residues. The CDR3 DNA follows: TGTGCCAGCAGCTTCGGTTGGCGCTCTGACTATGGCTACACCTTC. This codes for CASSFGWRSDYGYTF.

This clonotype has at least ten counts. V usage is TRBV7-2 and J usage is TRBJ2-5; D remains ambiguous. This CDR3 contains 15 residues. CDR1 SGHTA and CDR2 FQGNSA come from the germline V gene. The ends were cut back, 1 base at V and 1 base at J, with 10 bases in the middle. CDR3 nucleotide sequence: TGTGCCAGCAGCTTAGGTTGGGTACCCCAAGAGACCCAGTACTTC. This codes for CASSLGWVPQETQYF.

This clonotype turned up a few times. The gene calls are TRBV28 and TRBJ2-5, with 8 bases matching TRBD2. V shed 4 bases and J 5 bases; nucleotides not matched to a gene: 9. The CDR3 loop spans 15 amino acids. Germline CDR1 reads MDHEN; CDR2 reads SYDVKM. CDR3 region: CASSSPSGLVETQYF. CDR3 DNA: TGTGCCAGCAGTTCCCCTAGCGGGCTGGTGGAGACCCAGTACTTC.